A single T cell receptor beta chain is shown here with its context. Its antigen is not known. The method was immunoSEQ multiplex PCR; TCRdb's version includes in-frame clones alone and lacks a portion of them. Here the sample spans around 130,000 clones, roughly 88% being singletons. The CDR3 sequence is 15 residues long. Germline V gene data show CDR1 as LGHDT and CDR2 as YNNKEL (reference sequence). Between the trimmed V and J ends, which lost 0 bases and 0 bases, there was a span of 6 bases. These data originate in a study of T cell responses to AZD1222 COVID-19 vaccine. Overall study findings and caveats: Most donors were white British and more were female, and clonal diversity was possibly underestimated. The study reported that nearly half of spike-specific TCRs target unmutated variant regions. Repertoire collection took place solely once the T cell response had peaked. Two AZD1222 doses significantly raised spike-specific TCR breadth and depth over controls.

This sequence joins TRBV3-1 (or the pseudogene TRBV3-2) and TRBJ1-5; D is ambiguous. The receptor was isolated from an adult in good health. The input for sequencing was peripheral blood, taken on day 0 of MenACWY control vaccination. CDR3 coding DNA: TGTGCCAGCAGCCAAGACCGTAATAGCAATCAGCCCCAGCATTTT. It encodes CASSQDRNSNQPQHF.